The clone carrying this TCR beta chain was seen many times. These data originate in a study of T-cell reconstitution after alpha-beta-depleted transplantation in children. Preparation of the TCRbeta library was carried out with unique molecular identifiers. TCRdb redid the calling of the PCR reads with MiXCR, one entry per CDR3 protein. The profile covers 150,000 to 200,000 distinct CDR3 sequences, with 6.5% to 7.5% appearing a single time and roughly 3% taken by the ten largest. The TCR was taken from a human donor who donated a stem cell graft to a child with Wiskott-Aldrich syndrome. Here the sequenced sample was PBMCs from the stem cell graft donor, taken from the stem cell graft.

CDR3 DNA: TGTGCCAGCAGCTCTACCTCTACCGCCAAAAACATTCAGTACTTC. This gives the protein CASSSTSTAKNIQYF. The chain employs TRBV12-3 or TRBV12-4 and TRBJ2-4; no definite D call. The CDR3 covers 15 residues. The germline V and J ends were trimmed by 6 bases and 1 base, with 13 bases remaining between them.